This TCR beta chain was identified in a study of T cell responses to AZD1222 COVID-19 vaccine. TCRdb's copy holds only in-frame clones and misses some; the assay was immunoSEQ multiplex PCR. The top ten clones hold 5% of a sample with more than 140,000 clones, about 90% of them seen once. The study's findings and limits: The sample set comprised mostly white British donors with more females, and clonal diversity was possibly underestimated. Nearly half of spike-specific TCRs reportedly go after variant regions that carry no mutations. Baseline seropositivity characterized only a handful of AZD1222 recipients.

V lost 0 bases, J lost 1 base, and 10 bases lay in between. Germline assignment: CDR1 MNHEY and CDR2 SVGAGI. This CDR3 comprises 15 residues. Turning to this clone: As yet, its antigen is unknown.

The starting material was peripheral blood, obtained on day 0 of AZD1222 vaccination. The chain has TRBV6-5 and TRBJ2-7, with D unresolved. This TCR came from an adult in good health. CDR3 amino acids: CASSYSDWGSYEQYF. CDR3 coding DNA: TGTGCCAGCAGTTACTCAGACTGGGGATCCTACGAGCAGTACTTC.